This TCR beta chain was recovered during a study of blood T cell repertoires in COVID-19 (dated by TCRdb to the early 2020s). For the wider study: The collaborator samples originated in the United States, Italy and Spain and spanned the acute and convalescent phases of COVID-19. The material from the prospective study consisted of cDNA or gDNA derived from T cells, B-cell-depleted T cells, or PBMCs. The dataset comprised deeply sampled blood TCRbeta repertoires from subjects exposed to, actively infected with, or recovered from COVID-19. The repertoires were made available in a free public database intended to serve as a resource for research on the immune response to SARS-CoV-2. Samples came from the ongoing ImmuneRACE study (first 160 participants) plus 1,254 subjects from 6 global collaborators. Sample metadata almost always included a de-identified subject ID, COVID-19 status, age in years and sex. Where HLA class I and class II types were available, the types were taken from metadata supplied by the sample provider, not from assay-based typing. The study at large found these results: The amount of clinical and demographic metadata varied by source and participant and was provided uncurated.

TCRbeta CDR3 regions were amplified from genomic DNA by means of the immunoSEQ Assay, a bias-controlled multiplex PCR. The original pipeline was this. The number of nucleated cells in each sample was estimated by amplification of reference gene primers within the assay. To quantify the absolute abundance of each unique TCRbeta CDR3 rearrangement, sequence reads were collapsed and filtered. For each sample, productive Simpson clonality was calculated by taking the square root of Simpson's diversity index across productive rearrangements. TCRdb retrieved this table from immuneACCESS and kept in-frame rearrangements only. Not all clones are present; in checked studies, unresolved V genes account for under half, and no reason is known for the remainder. V and J calls and clone size are given by that table; D and trimming were obtained from the DNA. Across this sample there are some 87,000 clones, with roughly four fifths seen only once. The ten largest clonotypes hold about 13% of the sample.

Comments on this clone: Its antigen is currently not known. Per-nucleotide qualities are absent, and no much larger clonotype sits a single base away.

Including cysteine and phenylalanine, the CDR3 has 13 amino acids. Only CDR3 DNA remains: 39 bases, in frame from the first base. The germline V gene supplies CDR1 MNHNS and CDR2 SASEGT. Compared with germline, V lacks 2 bases and J lacks 6 bases; bases without a gene match: 3. Whole blood was collected in K2EDTA tubes by collaborating institutions according to the institutions' own protocols. Collaborator samples were shipped for TCRbeta analysis as frozen whole blood, isolated PBMCs, or DNA extracted from either sample type. The rearrangement combines TRBV6-1 with TRBJ1-1, and 7 junctional nucleotides match TRBD1. The TCR comes from a human donor in a cohort sampled during active COVID-19. Sample: peripheral blood. The CDR3 has the sequence CASSETGESEAFF. DNA sequence: TGTGCCAGCAGTGAAACAGGGGAATCTGAAGCTTTCTTT.